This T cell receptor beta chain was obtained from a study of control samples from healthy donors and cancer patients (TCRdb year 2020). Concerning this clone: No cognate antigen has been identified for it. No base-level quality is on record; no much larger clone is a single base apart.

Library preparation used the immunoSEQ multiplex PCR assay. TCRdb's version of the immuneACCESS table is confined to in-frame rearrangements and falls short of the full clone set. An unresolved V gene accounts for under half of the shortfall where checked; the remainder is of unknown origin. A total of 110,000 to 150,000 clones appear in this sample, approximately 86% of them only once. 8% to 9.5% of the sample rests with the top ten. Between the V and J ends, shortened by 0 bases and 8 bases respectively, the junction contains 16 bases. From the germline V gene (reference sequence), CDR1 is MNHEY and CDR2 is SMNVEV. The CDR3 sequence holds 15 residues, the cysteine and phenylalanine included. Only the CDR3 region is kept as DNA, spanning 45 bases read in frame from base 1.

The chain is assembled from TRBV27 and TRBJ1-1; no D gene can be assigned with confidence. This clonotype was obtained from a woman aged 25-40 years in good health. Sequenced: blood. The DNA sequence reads TGTGCCAGCAGTTTATCCACAGTTATTCCCACAGAAGCTTTCTTT. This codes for CASSLSTVIPTEAFF.